This is a list of T cell receptor beta chains from one sample in a study of OX40 agonist ivuxolimab in advanced cancers. Method: immunoSEQ multiplex PCR; TCRdb's copy keeps in-frame clones and lacks some. The sample carries 77,000 or so clones, approximately 95% recorded once. The material sequenced was CD4+ or CD8+ T cells sorted from blood, taken in a trial of the OX40 agonist ivuxolimab. These receptors all come from an adult with an advanced solid tumor such as melanoma, head and neck, liver or kidney cancer. Both conserved end residues are part of each CDR3. Each record gives: J gene, clone size, D gene, V gene, CDR3 protein, CDR3 DNA. A D gene is named only where the DNA matches it firmly. The listing skips clone size in some rows; elsewhere it reads once, few, many or a size class.

>TRBJ2-7|.|TRBD2|TRBV27
CASRTSGSNEQYF
TGTGCCAGCAGGACTAGCGGGAGCAACGAGCAGTACTTC
>TRBJ2-1|.|.|TRBV11-2
CASSFGPSVNEQFF
TGTGCCAGCAGCTTCGGGCCCTCCGTGAATGAGCAGTTCTTC
>TRBJ1-4|.|.|TRBV28
CASSVFQSSNEKLFF
TGTGCCAGCTCAGTTTTTCAGTCGTCTAATGAAAAACTGTTTTTT
>TRBJ1-1|.|.|TRBV12-5
CASGLAPTVSNTEAFF
TGTGCTAGTGGTTTGGCCCCGACAGTTTCGAACACTGAAGCTTTCTTT
>TRBJ2-7|once|.|TRBV19
CASSIGQQGSEQYF
TGTGCCAGTAGTATAGGGCAGCAGGGCTCCGAGCAGTACTTC
>TRBJ2-5|.|.|TRBV29-1
CSVEGGGETQYF
TGCAGCGTTGAAGGGGGCGGGGAGACCCAGTACTTC
>TRBJ2-1|.|TRBD1|TRBV6-1
CASSAGQGAGGRINEQFF
TGTGCCAGCAGTGCCGGACAGGGAGCAGGGGGGAGGATCAATGAGCAGTTCTTC
>TRBJ2-1|.|TRBD1|TRBV5-4
CASSPGQGSYNEQFF
TGTGCCAGCAGCCCGGGACAGGGCTCCTACAATGAGCAGTTCTTC
>TRBJ1-2|.|.|TRBV28
CASSTDTDYGYTF
TGTGCCAGCAGTACAGACACGGACTATGGCTACACCTTC
>TRBJ2-6|.|.|TRBV7-3
CASSKGTGANVLTF
TGTGCCAGCTCCAAGGGAACTGGGGCCAACGTCCTGACTTTC
>TRBJ2-7|once|TRBD2|TRBV2
CASGEVAGGYEQYF
TGTGCCAGCGGGGAAGTAGCGGGAGGCTACGAGCAGTACTTC
>TRBJ1-1|.|.|TRBV18
CASSPGRLNTEAFF
TGTGCCAGCTCACCGGGACGATTGAACACTGAAGCTTTCTTT
>TRBJ2-3|.|TRBD2|TRBV6-5
CASTPGLAADTQYF
TGTGCCAGCACCCCGGGACTAGCGGCAGATACGCAGTATTTT
>TRBJ2-2|.|.|TRBV7-2
CASSPLSSRGTGELFF
TGTGCCAGCAGTCCCCTGTCGAGCCGGGGGACCGGGGAGCTGTTTTTT
>TRBJ1-1|.|TRBD1|TRBV7-9
CASSRQGTNTEAFF
TGTGCCAGCAGCAGACAGGGAACAAACACTGAAGCTTTCTTT
>TRBJ1-3|.|TRBD1|TRBV10-3
CAISDHDRGLGNTIYF
TGTGCCATCAGTGACCACGACAGGGGGCTCGGAAACACCATATATTTT
>TRBJ1-5|few|.|TRBV28
CASSLKGLEPQHF
TGTGCCAGCAGTTTAAAAGGGCTGGAGCCCCAGCATTTT
>TRBJ1-1|.|.|TRBV5-4
CASSLAQGGRTEAFF
TGTGCCAGCAGCTTGGCCCAGGGTGGGAGAACTGAAGCTTTCTTT
>TRBJ2-2|once|TRBD1|TRBV11-3
CASSPGTGGVTGELFF
TGTGCCAGCAGCCCCGGGACAGGGGGTGTGACCGGGGAGCTGTTTTTT
>TRBJ2-2|.|.|TRBV6-5
CASEGAGELFF
TGTGCCAGCGAGGGGGCCGGGGAGCTGTTTTTT
>TRBJ2-3|.|TRBD1|TRBV7-3
CASSLTIGGSGDTQYF
TGTGCCAGCAGCTTAACGATAGGGGGCAGTGGGGATACGCAGTATTTT
>TRBJ2-5|.|.|TRBV18
CASSIAETQYF
TGTGCCAGCTCAATAGCAGAGACCCAGTACTTC
>TRBJ2-5|.|TRBD1|TRBV6-6
CASSYSGQGQETQYF
TGTGCCAGCAGTTACTCGGGACAGGGGCAAGAGACCCAGTACTTC
>TRBJ2-2|.|TRBD2|TRBV28
CASSPSGTGGELFF
TGTGCCAGCAGTCCTAGCGGGACGGGAGGGGAGCTGTTTTTT
>TRBJ2-5|.|.|TRBV5-1
CASSLGGPGQETQYF
TGCGCCAGCAGCTTGGGTGGCCCGGGCCAAGAGACCCAGTACTTC
>TRBJ1-1|.|.|TRBV29-1
CSVGSNTEAFF
TGCAGCGTCGGCAGCAACACTGAAGCTTTCTTT
>TRBJ1-1|.|.|TRBV14
CASSQWVGNTEAFF
TGTGCCAGCAGCCAATGGGTGGGAAACACTGAAGCTTTCTTT
>TRBJ1-5|.|.|TRBV5-1
CASSEGGSSNQPQHF
TGCGCCAGCAGCGAGGGAGGGAGTAGCAATCAGCCCCAGCATTTT
>TRBJ1-5|.|.|TRBV6-5
CASRGGDQPQHF
TGTGCCAGCAGGGGTGGGGATCAGCCCCAGCATTTT
>TRBJ2-7|.|TRBD2|TRBV6-5
CASGGAYEQYF
TGTGCCAGCGGGGGGGCCTACGAGCAGTACTTC
>TRBJ1-2|.|TRBD1|TRBV30
CAGLNRDRKYGGYTF
TGTGCCGGATTAAACCGGGACAGGAAATACGGTGGCTACACCTTC
>TRBJ1-1|.|.|TRBV5-1
CASSLGAIVNTEAFF
TGCGCCAGCAGCTTGGGCGCGATAGTGAACACTGAAGCTTTCTTT
>TRBJ2-3|.|TRBD1|TRBV7-9
CASSFSGGDTQYF
TGTGCCAGCAGCTTTTCAGGGGGAGATACGCAGTATTTT
>TRBJ2-1|.|TRBD2|TRBV7-9
CASSPTWTSGGNEQFF
TGTGCCAGCAGCCCTACGTGGACTAGCGGGGGCAATGAGCAGTTCTTC
>TRBJ2-7|.|.|TRBV30
CAWSPQQGLGSYEQYF
TGTGCCTGGAGTCCCCAACAGGGACTGGGCTCCTACGAGCAGTACTTC
>TRBJ1-2|.|TRBD1|TRBV9
CASSLTLQGADSYGYTF
TGTGCCAGCAGCTTAACCTTACAGGGGGCGGATTCCTATGGCTACACCTTC
>TRBJ1-1|.|.|TRBV7-9
CASSLEGGGTEAFF
TGTGCCAGCAGCTTAGAGGGTGGTGGCACTGAAGCTTTCTTT
>TRBJ2-2|.|.|TRBV7-2
CASSLGPTAGELFF
TGTGCCAGCAGCTTAGGTCCAACCGCCGGGGAGCTGTTTTTT
>TRBJ2-2|.|.|TRBV6-5
CASSYPGLDTGELFF
TGTGCCAGCAGTTACCCAGGGTTAGACACCGGGGAGCTGTTTTTT
>TRBJ2-2|.|.|TRBV20-1
CSARGPGELFF
TGCAGTGCTAGGGGGCCCGGGGAGCTGTTTTTT
>TRBJ2-1|.|.|TRBV7-2
CASSLARGAYNEQFF
TGTGCCAGCAGCTTAGCACGGGGGGCTTACAATGAGCAGTTCTTC